This T cell receptor beta chain came from a study of cytomegalovirus exposure and HLA in healthy donors. At the level of the study: The roughly 130 validation repertoires used the same platform as the roughly 670 first-cohort repertoires (as reported by a later analysis).

This CDR3 is 13 amino acids long. Losses at the gene ends were 6 bases for V and 7 bases for J; bases not matched to a gene: 3. Germline CDR1 is SNHLY and CDR2 is FYNNEI. This clone has only a few counts. What it recognizes is unknown. Clones were read by immunoSEQ multiplex PCR, and TCRdb kept only the in-frame ones, dropping some. The table records about 220,000 clones, about nine tenths of them present only once. Study-wide findings and caveats: Across donors, most TCRs were seen rarely, yet some public ones were widespread.

The chain has TRBV2 and TRBJ1-6; 7 positions agree with TRBD1. This receptor was obtained from a woman under 30 in good health and CMV-seronegative. The sequencing sample was made of PBMCs. CDR3 sequence reads: CASRGQTNSPLHF. Here the CDR3 DNA reads TGTGCCAGCAGGGGACAGACAAATTCACCCCTCCACTTT. Full variable domain (outside the CDR3, taken from reference TRBV2 and TRBJ1-6): EPEVTQTPSHQVTQMGQEVILRCVPISNHLYFYWYRQILGQKVEFLVSFYNNEISEKSEIFDDQFSVERPDGSNFTLKIRSTKLEDSAMYFCASRGQTNSPLHFGNGTRLTVT.